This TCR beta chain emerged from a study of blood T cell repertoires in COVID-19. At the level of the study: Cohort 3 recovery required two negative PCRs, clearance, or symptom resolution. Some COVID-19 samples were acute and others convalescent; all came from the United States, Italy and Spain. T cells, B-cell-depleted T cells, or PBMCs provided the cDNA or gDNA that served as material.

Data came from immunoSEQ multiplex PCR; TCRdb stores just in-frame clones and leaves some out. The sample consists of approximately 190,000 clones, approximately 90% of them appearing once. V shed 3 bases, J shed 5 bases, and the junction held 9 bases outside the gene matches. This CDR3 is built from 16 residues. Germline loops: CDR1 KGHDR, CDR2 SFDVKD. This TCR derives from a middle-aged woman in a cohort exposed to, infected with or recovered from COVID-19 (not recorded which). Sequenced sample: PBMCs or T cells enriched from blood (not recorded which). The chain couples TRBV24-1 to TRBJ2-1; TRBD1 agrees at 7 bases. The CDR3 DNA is TGTGCCACCAGTGATCCCCCGGGACAGTACAACAATGAGCAGTTCTTC. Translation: CATSDPPGQYNNEQFF.